These 29 T cell receptor beta chains were all obtained from the same sample, sequenced in a study of blood T cell repertoires in COVID-19. Clones were sequenced by immunoSEQ multiplex PCR, and TCRdb holds only the in-frame ones, with some missing. The sample contains about 160,000 clones, roughly 80% of which appear only once. Sequencing was performed on peripheral blood. The receptors here all came from a woman aged 80 or older with acute or convalescent COVID-19.

CDR3 in amino acids: CASSALDTQYF. CDR3 DNA: TGTGCCAGCAGTGCCTTGGATACGCAGTATTTT. This rearrangement joins TRBV2 to TRBJ2-3; no firm D call. The V end was cut by 4 bases, the J end by 6 bases, with 5 bases between. CDR1 is SNHLY and CDR2 is FYNNEI in the germline V gene. The CDR3 covers 11 residues.

The rearrangement joins TRBV7-6 to TRBJ2-5; 8 positions agree with TRBD1. CDR3 length: 15 residues. With 7 bases clipped from V and 5 bases from J, the junction kept 12 bases outside the gene matches. Germline V gives CDR1 SGHVS, CDR2 FNYEAQ. The CDR3 reads CASTGQGGLWETQYF. The CDR3 DNA reads TGTGCCAGCACCGGACAGGGAGGCCTGTGGGAGACCCAGTACTTC. The full variable domain, rest sourced from reference TRBV7-6 and TRBJ2-5, is GAGVSQSPRYKVTKRGQDVALRCDPISGHVSLYWYRQALGQGPEFLTYFNYEAQQDKSGLPNDRFSAERPEGSISTLTIQRTEQRDSAMYRCASTGQGGLWETQYFGPGTRLLVL.

The J gene is TRBJ2-7, the V gene TRBV4-1; possibly TRBD1 for D (7 bases). V lost 4 bases, J lost 5 bases, and 18 bases lay in between. Germline assignment: CDR1 MGHRA and CDR2 YSYEKL. The length of the CDR3 is 15 residues. The CDR3 bases are TGCGCCAGCAGCCTGACGGAGGGACAGTTTGACGAGCAGTACTTC. It is translated as CASSLTEGQFDEQYF.

This chain joins TRBV29-1 and TRBJ2-7; TRBD1 agrees at 9 bases. Germline assignment: CDR1 SQVTM and CDR2 ANQGSEA. V was pared by 6 bases and J by 1 base, with 7 bases of the junction left unmatched. The CDR3 has 14 residues. The CDR3, as DNA: TGCAGCGTGGGGGGGACAGGGCGATCCTACGAGCAGTACTTC. Amino acid sequence: CSVGGTGRSYEQYF.

This clone was counted once. The V call is TRBV5-1, the J call TRBJ2-1, with TRBD1 matching 8 bases. This CDR3 region has 19 residues. V gave up 3 bases and J gave up 0 bases; unmatched junction bases: 14. In germline, CDR1 is SGHRS, CDR2 YFSETQ. In DNA form, the CDR3 reads TGCGCCAGCAGCTCCTCCGGGACAGGCCACTCTGGCTCCTACAATGAGCAGTTCTTC. This encodes CASSSSGTGHSGSYNEQFF.

This clone was recorded once. The chain carries TRBV14 and TRBJ2-2; possible D gene TRBD2, 6 bases. Trimming left V 4 bases short and J 0 bases short, with 9 bases between. This CDR3 has 15 residues. The germline V gene has CDR1 SGHDN and CDR2 FVKESK. CDR3 nucleotides: TGTGCCAGCAGCCCCCCGGGGGCGAACACCGGGGAGCTGTTTTTT. As protein: CASSPPGANTGELFF.

The rearrangement links TRBV5-1 to TRBJ2-2; D call uncertain. With 0 bases removed from V and 5 bases from J, the gap between germline ends came to 11 bases. There are 15 residues in the CDR3. Germline V CDR1 and CDR2: SGHRS, YFSETQ. This CDR3 reads CASSLVSGVTGELFF. CDR3 nucleotide sequence: TGCGCCAGCAGCTTGGTATCAGGTGTTACCGGGGAGCTGTTTTTT.

V is TRBV29-1 and J is TRBJ2-7; possible D gene TRBD1, 5 bases. The CDR3 contains 12 residues. Trimming removed 5 bases from V and 2 bases from J, with 10 bases in between. Germline V gives CDR1 SQVTM, CDR2 ANQGSEA. The CDR3 spells CSVRIGAYEQYF. CDR3 DNA sequence: TGCAGCGTTCGCATAGGGGCCTACGAGCAGTACTTC.

J is TRBJ1-2 and V is TRBV18; TRBD1 is a possible D gene (6 bases). Trimming shortened V by 5 bases and J by 2 bases, and 12 bases separated the two germline ends. CDR1 is KGHSH and CDR2 is LQKENI in the germline V gene. The length of the CDR3 is 14 residues. The CDR3 protein is CASSNRESNYGYTF. The CDR3, as DNA: TGTGCCAGCTCAAACAGGGAGTCCAACTATGGCTACACCTTC.

This clone turned up a few times. This chain links TRBV6-5 with TRBJ1-1, with 7 bases aligning to TRBD1. There are 15 residues in the CDR3. The V segment lost 6 bases and the J segment 4 bases; nucleotides outside the gene matches: 11. Per the germline V gene, CDR1 is MNHEY and CDR2 is SVGAGI. DNA for the CDR3: TGTGCCAGCAGCCCGGAAAGAACAGGGGCCACTGAAGCTTTCTTT. Its translation is CASSPERTGATEAFF.

The rearrangement links TRBV6-5 to TRBJ1-1, with D perhaps TRBD1 (5 bases). Germline V gene data show CDR1 as MNHEY and CDR2 as SVGAGI. Trimming took 4 bases from V and 5 from J, leaving 14 bases between them. The CDR3 spans 14 residues. The CDR3: CASSSQGSRTEAFF. The CDR3 DNA reads TGTGCCAGCAGTTCGCAGGGATCAAGGACTGAAGCTTTCTTT.

This chain joins TRBV5-5 and TRBJ2-7; a weak D match, TRBD2 (6 bases). V was cut by 5 bases and J by 7 bases, with 13 bases left in between. Germline CDR1 reads SGHKS; CDR2 reads YYEKEE (reference sequence). This CDR3 is built from 12 residues. In nucleotides, the CDR3 is TGTGCCAGCAGTCAATCGGGGAGGGAGCAGTACTTC. Its translation is CASSQSGREQYF. The full variable domain, with the rest looked up from reference TRBV5-5 and TRBJ2-7, is DAGVTQSPTHLIKTRGQQVTLRCSPISGHKSVSWYQQVLGQGPQFIFQYYEKEERGRGNFPDRFSARQFPNYSSELNVNALLLGDSALYLCASSQSGREQYFGPGTRLTVT.

This clone was found once. The CDR3 DNA reads TGTGCCAGCAGGCGGGCAGGCGACAATGAGCAGTTCTTC. Protein sequence: CASRRAGDNEQFF. The chain uses TRBV27 and TRBJ2-1, with D possibly TRBD2 on 5 matching bases. Trimming shortened V by 6 bases and J by 5 bases, and 11 bases separated the two germline ends. Looked up from germline, CDR1 is MNHEY and CDR2 is SMNVEV (reference sequence). The CDR3 spans 13 residues.

V is TRBV7-9 and J is TRBJ1-2; TRBD1 matches at 7 bases. The CDR3 extends over 14 amino acids. Trimming removed 5 bases from V and 5 bases from J; junction bases left unmatched: 8. Germline CDR1 reads SEHNR; CDR2 reads FQNEAQ (reference sequence). This CDR3 reads CASSHYPGQYGYTF. CDR3 nucleotides: TGTGCCAGCAGCCACTATCCGGGACAGTATGGCTACACCTTC. The variable domain in full, completed from reference TRBV7-9 and TRBJ1-2, reads DTGVSQNPRHKITKRGQNVTFRCDPISEHNRLYWYRQTLGQGPEFLTYFQNEAQLEKSRLLSDRFSAERPKGSFSTLEIQRTEQGDSAMYLCASSHYPGQYGYTFGSGTRLTVV.

This clone was counted between two and nine times. This chain connects TRBV7-8 to TRBJ2-7; D perhaps matches TRBD2 (6 bases). Trimming pared 2 bases from V and 6 bases from J, leaving 14 bases between. The CDR3 is 14 residues long. Germline CDR1 reads SGHVS; CDR2 reads FQNEAQ. CDR3 DNA: TGTGCCAGCAGCTTACTCCAGGGAGGCGGCGAGCAGTACTTC. This codes for CASSLLQGGGEQYF.

Here the CDR3 reads CATSRAASGQETQYF. The CDR3 nucleotides are TGTGCCACCAGCAGAGCAGCTAGCGGCCAAGAGACCCAGTACTTC. The rearrangement joins TRBV15 to TRBJ2-5, with TRBD2 identical over 7 bases. Germline values: CDR1 LNHNV, CDR2 YYDKDF (reference sequence). V lost 1 base and J lost 1; bases outside the gene matches: 3. There are 15 residues in the CDR3. The full variable domain, in which reference TRBV15 and TRBJ2-5 provide the parts outside the CDR3, is DAMVIQNPRYQVTQFGKPVTLSCSQTLNHNVMYWYQQKSSQAPKLLFHYYDKDFNNEADTPDNFQSRRPNTSFCFLDIRSPGLGDTAMYLCATSRAASGQETQYFGPGTRLLVL.

The chain has TRBV28 and TRBJ2-7, with 11 bases fitting TRBD2. The CDR3 runs 14 residues. The germline CDR1 and CDR2 sequences are MDHEN and SYDVKM. V gave up 7 bases and J gave up 4 bases; unmatched junction bases: 6. DNA for the CDR3: TGTGCCAGCAATCGACTAGCGGGATCGTACGAGCAGTACTTC. Protein sequence: CASNRLAGSYEQYF.

This chain uses TRBV2 with TRBJ1-1; D gene ambiguous. From germline, CDR1 is SNHLY and CDR2 FYNNEI. The length of the CDR3 is 14 residues. Trimming took 6 bases from V and 8 from J, leaving 19 bases between them. The CDR3 DNA reads as TGTGCCAGCAGGAGAGCCTTATTGCCGGGGGAAGCTTTCTTT. Translation gives CASRRALLPGEAFF.

The chain has TRBV9 and TRBJ2-1; 12 bases align to TRBD2. The J segment lost 5 bases and the V segment lost 0 bases, leaving 6 bases of the junction unmatched. Germline CDR1 and CDR2: SGDLS and YYNGEE. This CDR3 spans 17 amino acids. DNA of the CDR3: TGTGCCAGCAGCGTAGAGACTAGCGGGAGAACAAACAATGAGCAGTTCTTC. Translation: CASSVETSGRTNNEQFF.

This rearrangement joins TRBV7-3 to TRBJ1-1; 9 positions match TRBD1. Germline values: CDR1 SGHTA, CDR2 FQGTGA. V dropped 5 bases and J dropped 5; count of bases not matched to a gene: 9. The CDR3 is 15 amino acids. The DNA for the CDR3 is TGTGCCAGCAGCCCTCGGACAGGGGTTTTGACTGAAGCTTTCTTT. Translation: CASSPRTGVLTEAFF.

The chain recombines TRBV3-1 (or the pseudogene TRBV3-2) with TRBJ2-4; TRBD1 matches at 8 bases. The V segment lost 7 bases and the J segment 0 bases; nucleotides outside the gene matches: 14. Germline values: CDR1 LGHDT, CDR2 YNNKEL (reference sequence). CDR3 size: 18 residues. In DNA form, the CDR3 reads TGTGCCAGCAAAGGGCAACGTTGGACAGGGCTAGCCAAAAACATTCAGTACTTC. Translated: CASKGQRWTGLAKNIQYF.

This clone was observed a few times. The V call is TRBV7-9, the J call TRBJ2-7; 7 positions match TRBD1. CDR3 length: 13 residues. CDR1 SEHNR and CDR2 FQNEAQ come from the germline V gene (reference sequence). V lost 5 bases to trimming and J lost 7 bases; unmatched junction nucleotides: 8. This chain's CDR3 is CASSQSEDREQYF. In nucleotides, the CDR3 is TGTGCCAGCAGCCAAAGTGAGGACAGGGAGCAGTACTTC.

The V gene is TRBV25-1, the J gene TRBJ2-7; D is perhaps TRBD2 (5 bases). The germline V gene encodes CDR1 MGHDK and CDR2 SYGVNS. The CDR3 contains 10 residues. With 8 bases removed from V and 5 bases from J, the gap between germline ends came to 7 bases. For the CDR3, the DNA is TGTGCCAGCGAGGGTAACGAGCAGTACTTC. Translated, it gives CASEGNEQYF.

This clone was observed a few times. The junction shows a germline mismatch at one end, possibly a read error. The chain recombines TRBV14 with TRBJ2-7; TRBD2 is a possible D gene (5 bases). Germline-derived CDR1 and CDR2 are SGHDN and FVKESK. This CDR3 has 16 residues. CDR3 sequence (DNA): TGTGCCAGCAGTCAAGCCGACACTTGGGAGTCGAGCGAGCAGTACTTC. Amino acids: CASSQADTWESSEQYF.

The chain links TRBV3-1 (or the pseudogene TRBV3-2) to TRBJ1-4; TRBD1 aligns across 7 bases. Germline V gives CDR1 LGHDT, CDR2 YNNKEL (reference sequence). Trimming removed 0 bases from V and 6 bases from J; junction bases left unmatched: 4. The CDR3 covers 15 residues. The CDR3 is CASSQEKGADEKLFF. DNA of the CDR3: TGTGCCAGCAGCCAAGAGAAGGGGGCCGATGAAAAACTGTTTTTT.

The V gene is TRBV5-1, the J gene TRBJ2-7; TRBD2 agrees at 8 bases. This CDR3 spans 15 amino acids. Germline-derived CDR1 and CDR2 are SGHRS and YFSETQ. Losses at the gene ends were 6 bases for V and 3 bases for J; bases not matched to a gene: 11. The CDR3 loop reads CASKTSSGRVYEQYF. In DNA, the CDR3 is TGCGCCAGCAAGACCTCAAGCGGGAGAGTCTACGAGCAGTACTTC.

The rearrangement joins TRBV7-8 to TRBJ1-6, with 7 bases fitting TRBD1. Germline V gene data show CDR1 as SGHVS and CDR2 as FQNEAQ. V trimming: 0 bases; J trimming: 7 bases; junction bases outside the gene matches: 15. CDR3 length: 19 amino acids. CDR3 sequence: CASSLARRQSTGSNSPLHF. The CDR3 DNA reads TGTGCCAGCAGCTTAGCGCGGCGGCAGTCGACAGGGTCGAATTCACCCCTCCACTTT.

The chain uses TRBV7-9 and TRBJ2-6; 8 bases fit TRBD1. J gave up 0 bases and V 4 bases, and 8 bases lay outside the gene matches. The CDR3 loop spans 18 amino acids. Germline assignment: CDR1 SEHNR and CDR2 FQNEAQ (reference sequence). CDR3 DNA: TGTGCCAGCAGCTACATGGGACAGGTCAACTCTGGGGCCAACGTCCTGACTTTC. Its protein product is CASSYMGQVNSGANVLTF.

V usage is TRBV7-2 and J usage is TRBJ2-3, with TRBD2 identical over 8 bases. Trimming at V came to 3 bases and at J to 3 bases, leaving 8 bases not matched to a gene. There are 16 residues in the CDR3. Germline V gene sequence: CDR1 SGHTA, CDR2 FQGNSA. In DNA form, the CDR3 reads TGTGCCAGCAGCTTCCGGGCGGGGGGCGGAACAGATACGCAGTATTTT. Its protein is CASSFRAGGGTDTQYF.